Listed here is a single T cell receptor (beta chain). Assay: immunoSEQ multiplex PCR; the TCRdb copy retains only in-frame clones and omits some. The top ten clones hold around 5.5% of a sample with approximately 69,000 clones, approximately 89% of them seen once. The data stem from a study of control samples from healthy donors and cancer patients. This receptor was identified in a man aged 60 to 69 with colorectal cancer. The sample taken for sequencing was PBMCs.

CDR3 in DNA: TGTGCCAGCAGCGTCAGGGGGGGGGCAGGGCAGCCCCAGCATTTT. Translating gives CASSVRGGAGQPQHF. The chain uses TRBV2 and TRBJ1-5, with TRBD1 identical over 7 bases. The germline gives CDR1 SNHLY, CDR2 FYNNEI. The trim removed 6 bases at V and 7 bases at J, leaving 12 bases unmatched. This CDR3 is 15 amino acids long.